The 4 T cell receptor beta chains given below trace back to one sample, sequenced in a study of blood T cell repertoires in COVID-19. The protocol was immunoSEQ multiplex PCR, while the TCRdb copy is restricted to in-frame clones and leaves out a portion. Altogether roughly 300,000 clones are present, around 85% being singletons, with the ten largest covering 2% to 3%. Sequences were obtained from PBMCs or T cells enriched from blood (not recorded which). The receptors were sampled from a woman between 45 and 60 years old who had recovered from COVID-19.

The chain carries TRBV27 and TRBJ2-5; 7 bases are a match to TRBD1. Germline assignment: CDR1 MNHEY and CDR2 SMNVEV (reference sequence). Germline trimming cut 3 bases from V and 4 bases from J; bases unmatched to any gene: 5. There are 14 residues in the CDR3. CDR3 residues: CASSFTGAAETQYF. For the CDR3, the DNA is TGTGCCAGCAGTTTTACAGGGGCAGCAGAGACCCAGTACTTC.

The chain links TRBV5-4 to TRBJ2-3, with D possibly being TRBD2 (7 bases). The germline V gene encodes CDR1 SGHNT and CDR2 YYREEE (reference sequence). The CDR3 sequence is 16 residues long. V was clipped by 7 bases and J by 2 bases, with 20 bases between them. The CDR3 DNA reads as TGTGCCAGCTGCCGGAATCGGGGGGCAAACACAGATACGCAGTATTTT. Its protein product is CASCRNRGANTDTQYF.

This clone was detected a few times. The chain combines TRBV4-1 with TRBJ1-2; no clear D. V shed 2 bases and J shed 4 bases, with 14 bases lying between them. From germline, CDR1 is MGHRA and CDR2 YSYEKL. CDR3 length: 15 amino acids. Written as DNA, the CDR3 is TGCGCCAGCAGCCAACCCGCCGGGTCCACCTATGGCTACACCTTC. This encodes CASSQPAGSTYGYTF.

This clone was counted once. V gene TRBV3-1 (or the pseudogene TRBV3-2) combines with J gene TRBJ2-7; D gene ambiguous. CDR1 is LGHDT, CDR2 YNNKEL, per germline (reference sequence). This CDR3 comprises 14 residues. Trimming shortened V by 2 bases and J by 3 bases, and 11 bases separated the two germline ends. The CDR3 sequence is CASSQIGPSYEQYF. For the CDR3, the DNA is TGTGCCAGCAGCCAAATTGGGCCGAGCTACGAGCAGTACTTC.